This entry is about one T cell receptor (beta chain). Which antigen it targets is not known. The input lacks base qualities; no much larger clone sits a single base away. The data belong to a study of T cells in Graves' hyperthyroidism and ophthalmopathy (dated by TCRdb to between 2018 and 2021). Background on the whole study: A discovery cohort of about a hundred patients, 43 with Graves' ophthalmopathy and approximately 57 with stable Graves' hyperthyroidism, was used to find distinguishing TCR V-J signatures. Whether ophthalmopathy could be predicted prospectively was tested in an independent validation cohort made up of some 20 hyperthyroidism patients plus 17 patients who later progressed to ophthalmopathy. For training and testing, the roughly 97 patients in the discovery cohort were randomly divided in a 7:3 ratio. In addition, the study compared T-cell repertoires in thyroid tissue and in blood from six Graves' hyperthyroidism patients. After blood sampling, hyperthyroidism patients were treated with methimazole at a starting dose of 30 mg daily, and ophthalmopathy patients were treated with high-dose intravenous methylprednisolone. According to the paper, TCR Vbeta CDR3 sequencing was carried out on 135 peripheral blood samples, which came from some 41 ophthalmopathy, around 74 hyperthyroidism and roughly 17 progressor patients. Results the study describes overall, beyond this receptor: During validation, the model predicted progression to ophthalmopathy a median of approximately 6.5 months ahead of onset, with around 71% sensitivity and around 72% specificity. No statistical method was used to set the sample size in advance, and investigators knew the group allocation. Most expanded thyroid clonotypes (frequency above 0.001) were also found in blood, which suggests that blood repertoires may mirror thyroid immune responses. In cross-validation, a model built on a 13 V-J signature told ophthalmopathy apart from stable hyperthyroidism with 85% to 90% sensitivity and approximately 81% specificity, and in testing the same model reached 80%/75%.

The study excluded patients with uncontrolled infections, other autoimmune diseases, pregnancy or lactation. Diagnoses were established on the basis of clinical symptoms, serum thyroxine and TRAb, thyroid ultrasound, and orbital computed tomography. Trizol reagent was used to extract total RNA, and RNA quality was then checked on an Agilent 2100 Bioanalyzer. The TCR beta CDR3 regions were amplified from RNA transcripts. The TCR CDR3 was subjected to a first round of RT-PCR using the HTBI primer set and the Qiagen OneStep RT-PCR kit. Libraries were constructed in a second round of multiplex PCR, after which size selection and purification were performed. Paired-end sequencing of the libraries was performed with 100 bp reads on an Illumina HiSeq2000. The source study handled its data this way. Raw data were processed with SOAPnuke, discarding reads with adapters, uncalled bases, mean Phred below 15, or no exact constant-primer or identifier match. COPE v1.2.5 was used to merge the high-quality paired reads, and each unique nucleotide sequence was defined as a clonotype. MiTCR v1.1 was used to align clonotypes to the IMGT TRBV, TRBD and TRBJ reference segments. The analysis was restricted to V-J combinations with a frequency above 0.0001, which together covered 99.2% of the repertoires. A TCS score was defined as the ratio of F50 (clonal expansion) to E x V (chaos), with BLOSUM62-based TCRdist applied between CDR3 peptides within each V-J. Welch's t-statistics and random forest reduced 500 to 650 V-J features to around 14, which were used in a naive Bayes classifier (R e1071). The Morisita-Horn index was used to measure how similar the thyroid and blood repertoires were. TCRdb reprocessed the public reads (quality trimming at Q25 with fastp, clone calling with MiXCR) and kept in-frame beta chains. Records with the same CDR3 protein are collapsed into one entry carrying the most frequent genes and DNA. In this record, the V and J calls reflect TCRdb's handling and not the investigators' own analysis. The sample data list 550,000 to 700,000 distinct CDR3 sequences, and around 45% of these were observed just once. Together, the top ten hold 15% to 20% of the sample.

Including cysteine and phenylalanine, the CDR3 has 13 amino acids. The only DNA kept is the CDR3, 39 bases in frame from the first base. Per the germline V gene, SGHDN is the CDR1 and FVKESK is the CDR2. V gives up 2 bases and J gives up 7 bases, and the segment between their germline ends measures 11 bases. Material for sequencing was peripheral blood or thyroid tissue (not recorded which). The chain couples TRBV14 to TRBJ1-2, with the D gene call left open. The sequence was collected from an adult woman with Graves' disease, either hyperthyroidism or ophthalmopathy (not recorded which). The CDR3 loop reads CASSQNSQSGYTF. The DNA reads as follows: TGTGCCAGCAGCCAAAATTCTCAATCTGGCTACACCTTC.